The 2 T cell receptor beta chains presented below share a single source sample, sequenced in a study of cytomegalovirus exposure and HLA in healthy donors (dated by TCRdb to the late 2010s). To prepare the library, the immunoSEQ multiplex PCR assay was applied. A mixture of 60 forward primers for TCR Vbeta segments and 13 reverse primers for TCR Jbeta segments was used in the multiplex PCR. The clones in this table, taken by TCRdb from immuneACCESS, are in-frame only. Not every clone is retained; where verified, under half of the shortfall comes from an unresolved V gene, and the cause of the rest is unknown. In all, the sample holds nearly 110,000 clones, and 75% of those were seen once. Less than 3% of the sample goes to the ten largest clones. The sample taken for sequencing was PBMCs. These receptors all stem from a male donor in good health and CMV-seropositive.

The sample holds one count of this clone. In DNA, the CDR3 is TGTGCCAGCAGTGACCGTAATCAGCCCCAGCATTTT. Amino acid sequence: CASSDRNQPQHF. The chain links TRBV6-4 to TRBJ1-5, with D unresolved. The CDR3 has 12 residues. The germline V gene has CDR1 MRHNA and CDR2 SNTAGT. Deletions cut 2 bases from V and 4 bases from J, with 3 bases between.

This chain uses TRBV19 with TRBJ2-5; 11 bases align to TRBD1. Germline lookup yields CDR1 LNHDA and CDR2 SQIVND (reference sequence). The CDR3 extends over 15 amino acids. V was pared by 4 bases and J by 5 bases, with 6 bases of the junction left unmatched. This CDR3 reads CASSTGTGGRETQYF. CDR3 bases: TGTGCCAGTAGTACCGGGACAGGGGGGCGGGAGACCCAGTACTTC.